One sample yielded the 21 T cell receptor beta chains listed below, sequenced in a study of blood T cells in healthy people across ages. It was with a sample-barcoded 5' primer and a J-beta primer mix that a second PCR of about 6 to 12 cycles was run. Using its own MiXCR run on the 5' RACE reads, TCRdb lists one record per CDR3 protein. The sample yields around 870,000 distinct CDR3 sequences, roughly 26% seen once. Sequenced: blood. These receptors were obtained from a woman of 80 years or more in good health.

V usage is TRBV27 and J usage is TRBJ2-2; a possible D gene is TRBD1 (6 bases). V gave up 5 bases and J gave up 1 base, with 11 bases separating them. The germline V gene encodes CDR1 MNHEY and CDR2 SMNVEV (reference sequence). The CDR3 runs 15 residues. The CDR3 region is CASSKDRQNTGELFF. As DNA, the CDR3 is TGTGCCAGCAGTAAGGACAGACAGAACACCGGGGAGCTGTTTTTT.

This clonotype was counted many times. A read error is possible here, since a much larger clone lies one base away. V is TRBV7-2 and J is TRBJ2-7; no clear D. Germline CDR1 and CDR2: SGHTA and FQGNSA. Trimming removed 1 base at V and 7 bases at J, with 20 bases between. CDR3 length equals 16 residues. CDR3 sequence: CASSLGTGSSYNEQYF. The CDR3 DNA reads as TGTGCCAGCAGCTTAGGAACTGGAAGCTCCTACAATGAGCAGTACTTC.

The chain is built from TRBV7-2 and TRBJ1-1; tentatively, D is TRBD1 (5 bases). The CDR3 has 15 amino acids. V lost 4 bases and J lost 6, with 18 bases in between. From germline, CDR1 is SGHTA and CDR2 FQGNSA. The CDR3 coding sequence is TGTGCCAGCAGCTCCACCCGAGTAGGGGTGGCTGAAGCTTTCTTT. This sequence encodes CASSSTRVGVAEAFF.

The chain has TRBV28 and TRBJ1-5; D may be TRBD1 (6 bases). V shed 7 bases and J shed 5 bases, with 18 bases lying between them. Germline CDR1 is MDHEN and CDR2 is SYDVKM. The CDR3 spans 15 residues. The chain's CDR3 is CASTPSTGKDQPQHF. The CDR3 bases are TGTGCCAGCACCCCCAGCACAGGGAAGGATCAGCCCCAGCATTTT.

Many counts were recorded for this clonotype. This chain uses TRBV5-1 with TRBJ1-4; TRBD1 might be the D (5 bases). V was trimmed by 4 bases and J by 6 bases, leaving 16 bases between them. Germline loops: CDR1 SGHRS, CDR2 YFSETQ. CDR3 length: 15 amino acids. The DNA of the CDR3 is TGCGCCAGCAGCATTGCGGCGGGGACCGATGAAAAACTGTTTTTT. Protein product: CASSIAAGTDEKLFF. The full variable domain, with the rest looked up from reference TRBV5-1 and TRBJ1-4, is KAGVTQTPRYLIKTRGQQVTLSCSPISGHRSVSWYQQTPGQGLQFLFEYFSETQRNKGNFPGRFSGRQFSNSRSEMNVSTLELGDSALYLCASSIAAGTDEKLFFGSGTQLSVL.

This clonotype was counted at least ten times. This chain uses TRBV7-2 with TRBJ2-5; D perhaps matches TRBD2 (6 bases). Deletions cut 1 base from V and 4 bases from J, with 10 bases between. This CDR3 region has 14 residues. Germline V gene lookup returns CDR1 SGHTA and CDR2 FQGNSA. The CDR3 protein is CASSLGPGRETQYF. The CDR3 nucleotides are TGTGCCAGCAGCTTAGGCCCCGGGAGAGAGACCCAGTACTTC.

Worth noting for this clonotype: This may stem from a read error, because a much larger clone lies one nucleotide away. The rearrangement uses TRBV4-2 and TRBJ1-5; D possibly corresponds to TRBD1 (5 bases). Per germline, CDR1 LGHNA and CDR2 YNFKEQ. The CDR3 sequence is 17 residues long. The CDR3 spells CASGQGVMGYSNQPQHF. The CDR3 DNA sequence: TGTGCCAGCGGCCAAGGGGTCATGGGATATAGCAATCAGCCCCAGCATTTT.

The rearrangement links TRBV12-3 or TRBV12-4 to TRBJ2-1; 11 bases align to TRBD1. This CDR3 contains 16 residues. Trimming took 4 bases from V and 9 from J; bases not matched to a gene: 11. CDR3 amino acids: CASSSPSDRGRGEQFF. CDR3 coding DNA: TGTGCCAGCAGTTCCCCCTCGGACAGGGGGCGCGGTGAGCAGTTCTTC.

Concerning this clonotype itself: A read error is possible here, since a much larger clone lies one base away. The rearrangement uses TRBV7-2 and TRBJ2-1, with D perhaps TRBD2 (7 bases). CDR1 SGHTA and CDR2 FQGNSA come from the germline V gene. CDR3 length: 14 residues. The CDR3 sequence is CASGRGGAYNEQCF. The CDR3, as DNA: TGTGCCAGTGGTAGGGGGGGGGCCTACAATGAGCAGTGCTTC.

There are many counts of this clonotype. The chain links TRBV10-2 to TRBJ2-1, with 7 bases aligning to TRBD1. This CDR3 is 15 amino acids long. Germline V CDR1 and CDR2: WSHSY, SAAADI. The J segment lost 6 bases and the V segment lost 3 bases, leaving 8 bases of the junction unmatched. CDR3 protein: CASSEGDRASNEQFF. In nucleotides, the CDR3 is TGCGCCAGCAGTGAAGGAGACAGGGCTTCCAATGAGCAGTTCTTC.

This clonotype was counted only a few times. This chain links TRBV5-1 with TRBJ1-4; D is ambiguous. The CDR3 consists of 14 residues. V was pared by 0 bases and J by 0 bases, with 3 bases between. Germline V gives CDR1 SGHRS, CDR2 YFSETQ. The CDR3 reads CASSLVPTNEKLFF. The CDR3 DNA is TGCGCCAGCAGCTTGGTCCCAACTAATGAAAAACTGTTTTTT.

This clonotype was counted ten times or more. The chain is built from TRBV11-2 and TRBJ1-5, with a possible D match to TRBD1 (5 bases). This CDR3 has 16 amino acids. V lost 0 bases, J lost 4 bases, and 13 bases lay in between. Germline V lookup: CDR1 SGHAT, CDR2 FQNNGV. CDR3 sequence (DNA): TGTGCCAGCAGCTTAGATCTGGGGGTTAGAAATCAGCCCCAGCATTTT. This sequence encodes CASSLDLGVRNQPQHF. Drawing the rest from reference TRBV11-2 and TRBJ1-5, the complete variable domain is EAGVAQSPRYKIIEKRQSVAFWCNPISGHATLYWYQQILGQGPKLLIQFQNNGVVDDSQLPKDRFSAERLKGVDSTLKIQPAKLEDSAVYLCASSLDLGVRNQPQHFGDGTRLSIL.

This clonotype was picked up a small number of times. The chain combines TRBV24-1 with TRBJ2-6; no clear D. CDR1 KGHDR and CDR2 SFDVKD come from the germline V gene. The CDR3 is 17 residues long. V dropped 3 bases and J dropped 0 bases, with 11 bases sitting between them. CDR3 sequence: CATSDPTRNSGANVLTF. In DNA, the CDR3 is TGTGCCACCAGTGATCCCACGCGTAACTCTGGGGCCAACGTCCTGACTTTC.

The sample holds many counts of this clonotype. The gene calls are TRBV3-1 and TRBJ2-5, with D perhaps TRBD1 (5 bases). CDR1 and CDR2 (germline): LGHDT, YNNKEL (reference sequence). The V end was cut by 0 bases, the J end by 1 base, with 15 bases between. This CDR3 has 17 residues. In nucleotides, the CDR3 is TGTGCCAGCAGCCAAGATAAAACGACAGCCCTCCAAGAGACCCAGTACTTC. Translating gives CASSQDKTTALQETQYF.

This clonotype appeared many times. V is TRBV20-1 and J is TRBJ2-1; TRBD2 agrees at 9 bases. This CDR3 has 14 residues. V was clipped by 5 bases and J by 2 bases; unmatched bases: 4. Germline CDR1 DFQATT, CDR2 SNEGSKA (reference sequence). The CDR3 bases are TGCAGTGCTTCCGGGACTAGCCCCTACAATGAGCAGTTCTTC. This sequence encodes CSASGTSPYNEQFF.

Regarding this clonotype: At one of its ends the junction is not consistent with the germline gene, which may arise from a read error. J is TRBJ1-4 and V is TRBV5-1, with 10 nucleotides matching TRBD1. Germline assignment: CDR1 SGHRS and CDR2 YFSETQ. The CDR3 consists of 14 residues. CDR3 DNA: TGCGCCAGCAGCGCGGGACAGGGGCGTGAAGAACTGTTTTTT. Its protein product is CASSAGQGREELFF.

The genes are TRBV12-3 or TRBV12-4 and TRBJ2-1; 12 bases are shared with TRBD1. J lost 12 bases, V lost 2 bases, and 14 bases had no gene match. The CDR3 length is 17 residues. The CDR3 region is CASSLTDAGQGARWQFF. The CDR3 DNA sequence: TGTGCCAGCAGTTTAACGGACGCGGGACAGGGGGCCCGTTGGCAGTTCTTC.

J is TRBJ2-1 and V is TRBV20-1, with TRBD2 matching over 10 bases. J was trimmed by 4 bases and V by 5 bases; bases with no gene match: 5. Per the germline V gene, CDR1 is DFQATT and CDR2 is SNEGSKA (reference sequence). This CDR3 has 14 residues. CDR3 region: CSASTSGKYNEQFF. The CDR3 DNA follows: TGCAGTGCTTCCACTAGCGGGAAGTACAATGAGCAGTTCTTC.

At least ten counts were recorded for this clonotype. V is TRBV6-5 and J is TRBJ2-1; TRBD1 aligns across 9 bases. The trim removed 5 bases at V and 8 bases at J, leaving 13 bases unmatched. Germline CDR1 is MNHEY and CDR2 is SVGAGI. The CDR3 consists of 16 residues. The CDR3 spells CASSTTGTGRRHEQFF. The CDR3 nucleotides are TGTGCCAGCAGTACAACCGGGACAGGGCGTAGGCATGAGCAGTTCTTC.

This clonotype has a count of ten or more. The chain carries TRBV7-8 and TRBJ1-5, with 7 bases fitting TRBD1. Germline values: CDR1 SGHVS, CDR2 FQNEAQ. V shed 1 base, J shed 7 bases, and the junction held 7 bases outside the gene matches. The CDR3 is 15 amino acids. Here the CDR3 reads CASSLVGQEGQPQHF. CDR3 coding DNA: TGTGCCAGCAGCTTAGTCGGACAGGAAGGGCAGCCCCAGCATTTT. The whole variable domain, remainder taken from reference TRBV7-8 and TRBJ1-5, is GAGVSQSPRYKVAKRGQDVALRCDPISGHVSLFWYQQALGQGPEFLTYFQNEAQLDKSGLPSDRFFAERPEGSVSTLKIQRTQQEDSAVYLCASSLVGQEGQPQHFGDGTRLSIL.

This clonotype was detected many times. The J gene is TRBJ2-1, the V gene TRBV24-1, with 9 bases lining up with TRBD2. The length of the CDR3 is 15 residues. The germline CDR1 and CDR2 sequences are KGHDR and SFDVKD. V was pared by 3 bases and J by 9 bases, with 8 bases of the junction left unmatched. CDR3 in amino acids: CATSDPGTSSTEQFF. The DNA for the CDR3 is TGTGCCACCAGTGATCCCGGGACTAGCTCTACTGAGCAGTTCTTC.